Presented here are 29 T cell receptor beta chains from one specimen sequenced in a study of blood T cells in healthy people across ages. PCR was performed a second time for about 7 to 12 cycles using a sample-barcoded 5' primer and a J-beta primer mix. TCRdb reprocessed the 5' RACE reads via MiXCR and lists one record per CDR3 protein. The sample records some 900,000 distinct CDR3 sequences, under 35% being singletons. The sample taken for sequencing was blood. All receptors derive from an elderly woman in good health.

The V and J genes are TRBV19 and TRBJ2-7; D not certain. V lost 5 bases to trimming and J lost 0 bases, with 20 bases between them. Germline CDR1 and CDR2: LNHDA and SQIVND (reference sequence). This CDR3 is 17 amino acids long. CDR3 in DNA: TGTGCCAGTAGTGCGCGGTGGGCCGTACGTAACTCCTACGAGCAGTACTTC. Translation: CASSARWAVRNSYEQYF. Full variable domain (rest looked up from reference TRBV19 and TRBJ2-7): DGGITQSPKYLFRKEGQNVTLSCEQNLNHDAMYWYRQDPGQGLRLIYYSQIVNDFQKGDIAEGYSVSREKKESFPLTVTSAQKNPTAFYLCASSARWAVRNSYEQYFGPGTRLTVT.

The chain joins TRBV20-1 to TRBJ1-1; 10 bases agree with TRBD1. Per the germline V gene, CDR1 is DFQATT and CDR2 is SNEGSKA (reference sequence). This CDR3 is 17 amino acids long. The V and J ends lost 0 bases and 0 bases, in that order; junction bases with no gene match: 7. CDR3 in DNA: TGCAGTGCTAGAGATCCGGGACAGGGGATCATGAACACTGAAGCTTTCTTT. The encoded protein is CSARDPGQGIMNTEAFF.

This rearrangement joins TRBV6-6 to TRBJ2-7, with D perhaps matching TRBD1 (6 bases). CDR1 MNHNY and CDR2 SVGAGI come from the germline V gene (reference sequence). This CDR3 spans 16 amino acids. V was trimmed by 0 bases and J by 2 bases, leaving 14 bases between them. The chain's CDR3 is CASSYSTGTITYEQYF. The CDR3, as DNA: TGTGCCAGCAGTTACTCGACCGGGACAATTACCTACGAGCAGTACTTC.

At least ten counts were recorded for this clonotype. CDR3 nucleotide sequence: TGTGCCAGCAGTTTACGGATGGGCAGGGATACGCAGTATTTT. The encoded protein is CASSLRMGRDTQYF. The J gene is TRBJ2-3, the V gene TRBV6-5; D remains unclear. CDR3 length: 14 residues. V was shortened by 4 bases and J by 6 bases, with 14 bases between the two germline ends. CDR1 is MNHEY, CDR2 SVGAGI, per germline.

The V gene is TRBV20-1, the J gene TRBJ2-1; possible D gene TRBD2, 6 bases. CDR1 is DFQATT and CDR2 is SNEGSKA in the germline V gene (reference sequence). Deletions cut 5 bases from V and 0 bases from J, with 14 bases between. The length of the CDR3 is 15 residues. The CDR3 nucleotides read TGCAGTGCTGCGGGGAGCCGTAACTCCTACAATGAGCAGTTCTTC. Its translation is CSAAGSRNSYNEQFF.

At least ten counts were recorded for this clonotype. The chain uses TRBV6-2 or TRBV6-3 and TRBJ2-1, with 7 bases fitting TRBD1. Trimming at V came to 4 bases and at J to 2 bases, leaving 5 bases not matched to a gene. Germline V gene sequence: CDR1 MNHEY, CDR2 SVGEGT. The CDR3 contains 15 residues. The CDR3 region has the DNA TGTGCCAGCAGTTCGAACAGGGGACCCTACAATGAGCAGTTCTTC. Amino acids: CASSSNRGPYNEQFF.

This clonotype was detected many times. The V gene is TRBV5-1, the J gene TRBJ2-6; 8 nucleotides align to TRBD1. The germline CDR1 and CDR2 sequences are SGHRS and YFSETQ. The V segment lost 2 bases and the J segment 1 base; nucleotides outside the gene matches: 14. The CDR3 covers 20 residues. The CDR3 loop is CASSFDVPGQATSGANVLTF. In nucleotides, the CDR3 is TGCGCCAGCAGCTTTGATGTCCCGGGACAGGCAACATCTGGGGCCAACGTCCTGACTTTC. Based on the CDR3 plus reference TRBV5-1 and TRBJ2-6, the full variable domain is KAGVTQTPRYLIKTRGQQVTLSCSPISGHRSVSWYQQTPGQGLQFLFEYFSETQRNKGNFPGRFSGRQFSNSRSEMNVSTLELGDSALYLCASSFDVPGQATSGANVLTFGAGSRLTVL.

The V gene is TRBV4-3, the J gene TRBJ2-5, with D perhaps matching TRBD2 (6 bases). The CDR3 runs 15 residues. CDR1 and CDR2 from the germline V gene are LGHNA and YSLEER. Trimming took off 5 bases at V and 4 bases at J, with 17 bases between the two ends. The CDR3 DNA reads TGCGCCAGCAGCTTAGAAGGAGGGGTAGGAGAGACCCAGTACTTC. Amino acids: CASSLEGGVGETQYF.

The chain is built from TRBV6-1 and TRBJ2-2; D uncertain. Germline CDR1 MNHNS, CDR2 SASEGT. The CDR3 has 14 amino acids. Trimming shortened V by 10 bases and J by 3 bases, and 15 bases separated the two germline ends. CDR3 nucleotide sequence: TGTGCCACCCATGTGGTACTCGACACCGGGGAGCTGTTTTTT. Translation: CATHVVLDTGELFF.

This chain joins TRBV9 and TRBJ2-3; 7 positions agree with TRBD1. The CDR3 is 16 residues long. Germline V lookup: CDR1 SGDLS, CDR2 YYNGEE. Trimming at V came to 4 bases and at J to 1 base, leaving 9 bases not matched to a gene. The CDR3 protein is CASSPRTGIRTDTQYF. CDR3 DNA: TGTGCCAGCAGCCCCCGGACAGGAATACGCACAGATACGCAGTATTTT.

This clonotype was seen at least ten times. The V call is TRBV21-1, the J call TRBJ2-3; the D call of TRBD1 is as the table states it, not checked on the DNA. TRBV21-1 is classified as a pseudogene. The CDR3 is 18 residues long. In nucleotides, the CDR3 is TGTGCCAGCAGCAAACCAGATGACAGGGGGCGCGGAACAGATACGCAGTATTTT. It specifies CASSKPDDRGRGTDTQYF.

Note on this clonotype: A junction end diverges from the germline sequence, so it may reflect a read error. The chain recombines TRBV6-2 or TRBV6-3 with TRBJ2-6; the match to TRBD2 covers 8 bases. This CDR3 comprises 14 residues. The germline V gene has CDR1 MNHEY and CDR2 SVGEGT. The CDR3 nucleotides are TGTGCCATTTCGGGAGGGGACGGGGCCAACGTCCAGACTTTC. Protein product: CAISGGDGANVQTF.

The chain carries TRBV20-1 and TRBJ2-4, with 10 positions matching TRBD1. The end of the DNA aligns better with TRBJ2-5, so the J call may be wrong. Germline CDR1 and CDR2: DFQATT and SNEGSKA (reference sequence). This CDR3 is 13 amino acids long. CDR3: CSLRQGASETQYF. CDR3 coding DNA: TGCAGTCTTCGACAGGGGGCTTCGGAGACCCAGTACTTC.

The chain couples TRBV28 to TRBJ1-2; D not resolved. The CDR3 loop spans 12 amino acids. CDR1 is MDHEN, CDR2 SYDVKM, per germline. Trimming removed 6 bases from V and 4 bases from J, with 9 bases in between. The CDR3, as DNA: TGTGCCAGCAGCCGGAGTCTCTATGGCTACACCTTC. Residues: CASSRSLYGYTF.

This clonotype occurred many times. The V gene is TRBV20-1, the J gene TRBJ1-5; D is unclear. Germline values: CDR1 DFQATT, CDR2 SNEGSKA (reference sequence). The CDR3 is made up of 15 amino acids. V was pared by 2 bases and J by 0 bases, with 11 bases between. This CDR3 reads CSARKAEGSNQPQHF. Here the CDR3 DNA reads TGCAGTGCTAGAAAGGCGGAGGGTAGCAATCAGCCCCAGCATTTT.

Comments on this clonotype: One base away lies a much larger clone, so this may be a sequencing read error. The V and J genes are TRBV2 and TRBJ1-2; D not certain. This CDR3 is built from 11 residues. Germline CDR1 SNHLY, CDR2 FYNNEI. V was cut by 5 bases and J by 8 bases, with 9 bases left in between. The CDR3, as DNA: TGTGCCAGCAGTCCCAAAATGGGCTACACCTTC. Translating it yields CASSPKMGYTF.

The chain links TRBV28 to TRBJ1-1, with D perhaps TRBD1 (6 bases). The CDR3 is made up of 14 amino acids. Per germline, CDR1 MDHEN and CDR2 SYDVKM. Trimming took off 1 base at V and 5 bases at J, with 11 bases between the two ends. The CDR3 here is CASSLLQGGTEAFF. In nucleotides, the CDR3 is TGTGCCAGCAGTTTATTACAGGGAGGGACTGAAGCTTTCTTT.

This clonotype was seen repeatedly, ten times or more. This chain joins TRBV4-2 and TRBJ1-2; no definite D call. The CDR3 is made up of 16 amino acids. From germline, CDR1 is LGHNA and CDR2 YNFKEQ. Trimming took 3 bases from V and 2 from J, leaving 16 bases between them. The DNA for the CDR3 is TGTGCCAGCAGCCACGCTGCAGGCTCGAAAAACTATGGCTACACCTTC. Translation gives CASSHAAGSKNYGYTF.

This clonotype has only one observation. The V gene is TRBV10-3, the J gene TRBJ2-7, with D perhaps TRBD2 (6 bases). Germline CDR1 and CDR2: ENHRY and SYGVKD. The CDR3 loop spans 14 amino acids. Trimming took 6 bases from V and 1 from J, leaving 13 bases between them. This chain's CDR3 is CAISPTSLSYEQYF. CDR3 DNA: TGTGCCATCAGCCCGACTAGTTTATCCTACGAGCAGTACTTC.

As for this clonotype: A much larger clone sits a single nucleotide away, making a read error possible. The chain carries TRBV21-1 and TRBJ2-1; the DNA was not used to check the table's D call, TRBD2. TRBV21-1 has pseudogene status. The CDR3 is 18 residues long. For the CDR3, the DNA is TGTGCCAGCAGCGCATCCGGGGCTAGGGACTTTGACTACAATGAGCAGTTCTTC. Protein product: CASSASGARDFDYNEQFF.

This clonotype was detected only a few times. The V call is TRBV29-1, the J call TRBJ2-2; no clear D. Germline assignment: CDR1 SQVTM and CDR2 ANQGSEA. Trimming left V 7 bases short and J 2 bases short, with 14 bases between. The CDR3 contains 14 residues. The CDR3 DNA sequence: TGCAGCGCACGAAACGACGTCAACACCGGGGAGCTGTTTTTT. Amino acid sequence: CSARNDVNTGELFF.

CDR3 nucleotide sequence: TGTGCCAGCAGGGCCACCGGGACACCTTCATCAAACACTGAAGCTTTCTTT. Translating gives CASRATGTPSSNTEAFF. V is TRBV6-2 or TRBV6-3 and J is TRBJ1-1, with TRBD1 as a possible D gene (6 bases). The CDR3 is made up of 17 amino acids. CDR1 is MNHEY and CDR2 is SVGEGT in the germline V gene. Trimming took off 6 bases at V and 2 bases at J, with 22 bases between the two ends.

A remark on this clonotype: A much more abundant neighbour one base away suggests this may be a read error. The CDR3 is CVSSRDSVSYEQYF. In nucleotides, the CDR3 is TGTGTCAGCAGTAGGGACAGCGTCTCCTACGAGCAGTACTTC. The chain uses TRBV6-5 and TRBJ2-5, with 7 bases aligning to TRBD1. The better agreement between TRBJ2-7 and the DNA end casts doubt on the J call. In germline, CDR1 is MNHEY, CDR2 SVGAGI. The CDR3 has 14 amino acids.

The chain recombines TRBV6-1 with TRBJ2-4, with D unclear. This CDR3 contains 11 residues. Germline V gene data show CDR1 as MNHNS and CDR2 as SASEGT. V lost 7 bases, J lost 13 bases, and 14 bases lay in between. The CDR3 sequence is CASKSYNEQYF. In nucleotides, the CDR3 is TGTGCCAGCAAAAGCTACAATGAGCAGTACTTC.

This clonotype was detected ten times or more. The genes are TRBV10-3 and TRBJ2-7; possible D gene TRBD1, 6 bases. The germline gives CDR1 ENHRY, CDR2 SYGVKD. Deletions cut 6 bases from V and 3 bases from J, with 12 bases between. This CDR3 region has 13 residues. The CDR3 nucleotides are TGTGCCATCAGACGACAGGAAATCTACGAGCAGTACTTC. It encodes CAIRRQEIYEQYF.

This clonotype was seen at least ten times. The CDR3 spells CATKGGGSNYGYTF. DNA for the CDR3: TGTGCCACCAAGGGAGGGGGCTCTAACTATGGCTACACCTTC. The chain couples TRBV7-2 to TRBJ1-2; 7 positions agree with TRBD1. V shed 10 bases and J 0 bases; nucleotides not matched to a gene: 8. The germline V gene has CDR1 SGHTA and CDR2 FQGNSA. The length of the CDR3 is 14 residues.

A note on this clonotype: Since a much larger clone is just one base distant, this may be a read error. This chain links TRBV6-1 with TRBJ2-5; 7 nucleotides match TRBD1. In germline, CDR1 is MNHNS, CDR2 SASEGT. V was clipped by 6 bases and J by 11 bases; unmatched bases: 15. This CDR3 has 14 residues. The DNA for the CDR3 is TGTGCCAGCAGCCCGGGACAGACTGTCAATGAGCAGTACTTC. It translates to CASSPGQTVNEQYF.

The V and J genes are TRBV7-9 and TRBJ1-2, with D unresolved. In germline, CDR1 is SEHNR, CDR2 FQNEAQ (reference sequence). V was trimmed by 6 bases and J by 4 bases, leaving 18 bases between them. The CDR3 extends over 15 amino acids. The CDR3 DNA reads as TGTGCCAGCAGGGGAGGCAACTCCTATTCCTATGGCTACACCTTC. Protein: CASRGGNSYSYGYTF.

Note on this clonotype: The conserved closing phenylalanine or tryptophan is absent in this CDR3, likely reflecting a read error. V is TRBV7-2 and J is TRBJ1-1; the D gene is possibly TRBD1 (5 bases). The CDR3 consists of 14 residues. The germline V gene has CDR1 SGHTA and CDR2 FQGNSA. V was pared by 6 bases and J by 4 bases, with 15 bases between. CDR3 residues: CASRNLAGGTEAFC. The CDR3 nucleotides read TGTGCCAGCAGAAACCTAGCGGGGGGCACTGAAGCTTTCTGT.